A single sample gave rise to the 3 T cell receptor beta chains below, sequenced in a study of cytomegalovirus exposure and HLA in healthy donors. Clones were sequenced by immunoSEQ multiplex PCR, and TCRdb holds only the in-frame ones, with some missing. The table has approximately 180,000 clones, around nine tenths seen once. The material sequenced was PBMCs. These receptor sequences come from a woman aged 25 to 39 in good health and CMV-seronegative.

The CDR3 nucleotides are TGTGCCAGTAGTATAAAGCGGGGGCCGGAAAACATTCAGTACTTC. It translates to CASSIKRGPENIQYF. The genes are TRBV19 and TRBJ2-4; 8 bases agree with TRBD2. The CDR3 runs to 15 residues. V was clipped by 2 bases and J by 5 bases; unmatched bases: 5. Germline-derived CDR1 and CDR2 are LNHDA and SQIVND (reference sequence).

This clone was seen just once. The chain links TRBV30 to TRBJ2-7; TRBD2 is a possible D gene (5 bases). V lost 5 bases and J lost 5, with 16 bases in between. CDR1 and CDR2 from the germline V gene are GTSNPN and SVGIG (reference sequence). CDR3 length equals 13 residues. The CDR3 coding sequence is TGTGCCTGGGCCTTTGGACTTCTCGACGAGCAGTACTTC. This sequence encodes CAWAFGLLDEQYF.

V gene TRBV19 combines with J gene TRBJ1-1; the D is unclear. Trimming removed 3 bases from V and 2 bases from J, with 7 bases in between. CDR1 LNHDA and CDR2 SQIVND come from the germline V gene (reference sequence). The CDR3 contains 13 residues. CDR3 DNA: TGTGCCAGTAGTATGGCGGTCAACACTGAAGCTTTCTTT. Translated, it gives CASSMAVNTEAFF.